This TCR beta chain was identified in a study of blood T cell repertoires in COVID-19. Study-level background: The United States, Italy and Spain were the sources of the acute and convalescent COVID-19 samples. PBMCs, B-cell-depleted T cells, or T cells were the source of the cDNA or gDNA that made up the material.

V gave up 4 bases and J gave up 1 base; unmatched junction bases: 3. Germline values: CDR1 GTSNPN, CDR2 SVGIG (reference sequence). The CDR3 has 14 residues. This clone was seen more than once but under ten times. Sequenced by immunoSEQ multiplex PCR; TCRdb stores in-frame clones only, minus some. The table has under 85,000 clones, around 83% seen once. The sequence was collected from a man aged 50-59 years with active COVID-19. The chain carries TRBV30 and TRBJ2-1, with 8 bases lining up with TRBD2. Input material: peripheral blood. The DNA of the CDR3 is TGTGCCTGGAACGTAGCGGGATCCTACAATGAGCAGTTCTTC. It yields the protein CAWNVAGSYNEQFF.